The 20 T cell receptor beta chains reported below all come from one sample, sequenced in a study of blood T cell repertoires in COVID-19. Method: immunoSEQ multiplex PCR; TCRdb's copy keeps in-frame clones and lacks some. This repertoire shows 300,000 to 350,000 clones, 85% to 90% found once; its top ten account for approximately 0.93%. The specimen sequenced was PBMCs or T cells enriched from blood (not recorded which). All receptors come from a woman in her twenties or thirties who had been exposed to COVID-19.

The chain uses TRBV5-1 and TRBJ2-3, with 9 bases lining up with TRBD2. Germline loops: CDR1 SGHRS, CDR2 YFSETQ. The CDR3 loop spans 17 amino acids. The J segment lost 1 base and the V segment lost 0 bases, leaving 6 bases of the junction unmatched. CDR3 sequence: CASSLGVSGSGTDTQYF. In DNA, the CDR3 is TGCGCCAGCAGCTTGGGGGTTAGCGGGAGTGGCACAGATACGCAGTATTTT. Filled out from reference TRBV5-1 and TRBJ2-3, the complete variable domain reads KAGVTQTPRYLIKTRGQQVTLSCSPISGHRSVSWYQQTPGQGLQFLFEYFSETQRNKGNFPGRFSGRQFSNSRSEMNVSTLELGDSALYLCASSLGVSGSGTDTQYFGPGTRLTVL.

The chain carries TRBV2 and TRBJ1-1, with a weak D call TRBD1 (6 bases). Germline lookup yields CDR1 SNHLY and CDR2 FYNNEI. V was cut by 7 bases and J by 4 bases, with 13 bases left in between. This CDR3 spans 13 amino acids. The CDR3: CASMIQGFTEAFF. Here the CDR3 DNA reads TGTGCCAGCATGATACAGGGATTCACTGAAGCTTTCTTT. The full variable domain, completed using reference TRBV2 and TRBJ1-1, is EPEVTQTPSHQVTQMGQEVILRCVPISNHLYFYWYRQILGQKVEFLVSFYNNEISEKSEIFDDQFSVERPDGSNFTLKIRSTKLEDSAMYFCASMIQGFTEAFFGQGTRLTVV.

This sequence joins TRBV28 and TRBJ2-1, with a weak D call TRBD2 (7 bases). This CDR3 region has 16 residues. Trimming took 6 bases from V and 8 from J, leaving 23 bases between them. Germline V gene data show CDR1 as MDHEN and CDR2 as SYDVKM. DNA of the CDR3: TGTGCCAGCAGCTTAATCTCCGGGGGGCTACGGGATGAGCAGTTCTTC. It codes for CASSLISGGLRDEQFF.

The V call is TRBV11-2, the J call TRBJ1-5, with D unresolved. Germline V gene sequence: CDR1 SGHAT, CDR2 FQNNGV. This CDR3 comprises 16 residues. V lost 1 base and J lost 4, with 14 bases in between. CDR3 protein: CASSLGRGLLNQPQHF. CDR3 nucleotide sequence: TGTGCCAGCAGCTTAGGGAGAGGACTTCTTAATCAGCCCCAGCATTTT.

The gene calls are TRBV28 and TRBJ2-1; 12 nucleotides agree with TRBD2. This CDR3 spans 18 amino acids. The V and J ends lost 8 bases and 0 bases, in that order; junction bases with no gene match: 11. The germline CDR1 and CDR2 sequences are MDHEN and SYDVKM. CDR3 sequence reads: CASPYLAGGQSSYNEQFF. CDR3 nucleotides: TGTGCCAGCCCATACCTAGCGGGAGGGCAGAGCTCCTACAATGAGCAGTTCTTC.

The rearrangement joins TRBV7-9 to TRBJ1-5, with unresolved D. CDR1 and CDR2 from the germline V gene are SEHNR and FQNEAQ (reference sequence). The CDR3 spans 14 residues. Trimming removed 3 bases from V and 3 bases from J, with 9 bases in between. CDR3 sequence: CASSFSQNNQPQHF. The CDR3 DNA sequence: TGTGCCAGCAGCTTTAGCCAAAACAATCAGCCCCAGCATTTT. The whole variable domain, filled in from reference TRBV7-9 and TRBJ1-5, reads DTGVSQNPRHKITKRGQNVTFRCDPISEHNRLYWYRQTLGQGPEFLTYFQNEAQLEKSRLLSDRFSAERPKGSFSTLEIQRTEQGDSAMYLCASSFSQNNQPQHFGDGTRLSIL.

A single count supports this clone. The gene calls are TRBV10-1 and TRBJ1-4; 7 bases are shared with TRBD1. The CDR3 is made up of 16 amino acids. Per germline, CDR1 WNHNN and CDR2 SYGVQD (reference sequence). Trimming removed 0 bases from V and 3 bases from J; junction bases left unmatched: 4. In nucleotides, the CDR3 is TGCGCCAGCAGTGAGTCCCGACAGGGATCTAATGAAAAACTGTTTTTT. Protein sequence: CASSESRQGSNEKLFF.

Details on this clone: Other nucleotide sequences from this sample produce the same CDR3. The J gene is TRBJ1-2, the V gene TRBV11-2; 8 bases are a match to TRBD1. Germline-derived CDR1 and CDR2 are SGHAT and FQNNGV. Trimming cost V 2 bases and J 5 bases; bases outside gene matches: 4. This CDR3 region has 14 residues. CDR3 sequence reads: CASSLQGAGYGYTF. The DNA for the CDR3 is TGTGCCAGCAGCTTACAGGGGGCAGGGTATGGCTACACCTTC.

CDR3 in amino acids: CASSSPGGYEQYF. The CDR3 nucleotides read TGTGCCAGTAGTTCCCCAGGGGGGTACGAGCAGTACTTC. The genes are TRBV19 and TRBJ2-7; possibly TRBD1 for D (7 bases). Trimming left V 5 bases short and J 4 bases short, with 12 bases between. Germline CDR1 LNHDA, CDR2 SQIVND (reference sequence). The CDR3 runs 13 residues.

V and J are TRBV4-2 and TRBJ2-1, with D unresolved. V lost 0 bases to trimming and J lost 0 bases, with 12 bases between them. The CDR3 extends over 17 amino acids. Germline V gene data show CDR1 as LGHNA and CDR2 as YNFKEQ. CDR3 DNA sequence: TGTGCCAGCAGCCAAGATAGAAGCGCTTACTCCTACAATGAGCAGTTCTTC. Its translation is CASSQDRSAYSYNEQFF.

This chain joins TRBV30 and TRBJ2-1; possibly TRBD2 for D (6 bases). The CDR3 covers 14 residues. Deletions cut 3 bases from V and 7 bases from J, with 16 bases between. Germline CDR1 GTSNPN, CDR2 SVGIG (reference sequence). CDR3 in amino acids: CAWSRQVGRNEQFF. The DNA of the CDR3 is TGTGCCTGGAGCCGCCAAGTCGGGAGAAATGAGCAGTTCTTC.

This chain uses TRBV27 with TRBJ1-2, with D possibly TRBD1 on 6 matching bases. Per the germline V gene, CDR1 is MNHEY and CDR2 is SMNVEV (reference sequence). V dropped 5 bases and J dropped 4 bases, with 17 bases sitting between them. This CDR3 contains 15 residues. Here the CDR3 reads CASSRTASTSYGYTF. CDR3 sequence (DNA): TGTGCCAGCAGTCGGACAGCTTCCACTAGCTATGGCTACACCTTC.

The CDR3 protein is CASSQSGGRVREQYF. In nucleotides, the CDR3 is TGTGCCAGCAGCCAGAGCGGGGGAAGGGTGCGGGAGCAGTACTTC. This chain uses TRBV4-2 with TRBJ2-7; 8 bases map to TRBD2. The germline V gene has CDR1 LGHNA and CDR2 YNFKEQ. The CDR3 is 15 amino acids. The trim removed 3 bases at V and 7 bases at J, leaving 11 bases unmatched.

The rearrangement joins TRBV6-5 to TRBJ1-5, with a weak D call TRBD1 (5 bases). This CDR3 has 14 residues. Per the germline V gene, CDR1 is MNHEY and CDR2 is SVGAGI. The V and J ends lost 6 bases and 1 base respectively, with 10 bases between them. The CDR3: CASRLDRSNQPQHF. The CDR3 bases are TGTGCCAGCAGACTCGACAGAAGCAATCAGCCCCAGCATTTT.

V usage is TRBV1 and J usage is TRBJ1-3; TRBD1, the table's D call, was not compared with the DNA. TRBV1 is described as a pseudogene. The length of the CDR3 is 16 residues. The CDR3 here is CTSSQGIGGSGNTIYF. The CDR3 DNA reads TGCACCAGCAGCCAAGGTATAGGGGGCTCTGGAAACACCATATATTTT.

The V gene is TRBV19, the J gene TRBJ2-7; no firm D call. The germline V gene encodes CDR1 LNHDA and CDR2 SQIVND (reference sequence). V dropped 8 bases and J dropped 2 bases, with 13 bases sitting between them. The CDR3 totals 13 residues. The CDR3 DNA reads TGTGCCAGTGTTGGCCATCACCCCTACGAGCAGTACTTC. This codes for CASVGHHPYEQYF. The full variable domain, with the rest looked up from reference TRBV19 and TRBJ2-7, is DGGITQSPKYLFRKEGQNVTLSCEQNLNHDAMYWYRQDPGQGLRLIYYSQIVNDFQKGDIAEGYSVSREKKESFPLTVTSAQKNPTAFYLCASVGHHPYEQYFGPGTRLTVT.

This clone has just one count. J is TRBJ2-3 and V is TRBV23-1; 9 nucleotides agree with TRBD1. TRBV23-1 has ORF status, its function being uncertain. CDR3 length: 18 residues. Trimming at V came to 2 bases and at J to 2 bases, leaving 11 bases not matched to a gene. The CDR3 DNA is TGCGCCAGCAGTCAACCAGACCCCGGGGACAGGGCCACAGATACGCAGTATTTT. It codes for CASSQPDPGDRATDTQYF.

The chain has TRBV30 and TRBJ2-7; TRBD2 matches 7 bases. After removal of 3 bases from V and 5 bases from J, the junction contained 10 bases not matched to a gene. The germline V gene encodes CDR1 GTSNPN and CDR2 SVGIG (reference sequence). The CDR3 is made up of 14 amino acids. The CDR3 is CAWSRGREFNEQYF. The CDR3 DNA reads TGTGCCTGGAGCCGAGGGCGGGAGTTTAACGAGCAGTACTTC.

The rearrangement joins TRBV11-2 to TRBJ1-2; TRBD1 matches 9 bases. The V segment lost 4 bases and the J segment 5 bases; nucleotides outside the gene matches: 11. The CDR3 covers 16 residues. The germline gives CDR1 SGHAT, CDR2 FQNNGV. The CDR3 nucleotides are TGTGCCAGCAGCTCCAGGGGGACAGGGATCGGGTATGGCTACACCTTC. The encoded protein is CASSSRGTGIGYGYTF.

This clone has a handful of counts. The V gene is TRBV9, the J gene TRBJ2-1, with D tentatively TRBD2 (6 bases). The germline CDR1 and CDR2 sequences are SGDLS and YYNGEE. The CDR3 sequence is 15 residues long. Trimming shortened V by 3 bases and J by 8 bases, and 18 bases separated the two germline ends. For the CDR3, the DNA is TGTGCCAGCAGCGGAAAAACCGGGACTTGGTATGAGCAGTTCTTC. Protein sequence: CASSGKTGTWYEQFF.